Listed here are 21 T cell receptor beta chains from one sample, sequenced in a study of cytomegalovirus exposure and HLA in healthy donors. The study ran its PCR with 60 Vbeta and 13 Jbeta primers. The repertoire was sequenced with immunoSEQ multiplex PCR; TCRdb's copy has only in-frame clones and lacks some. The sample shows approximately 130,000 clones, about 73% of them seen only once. The sample consisted of PBMCs. The source is a woman aged 40 to 50 in good health and CMV-seronegative.

The chain has TRBV7-2 and TRBJ1-5; 7 positions match TRBD1. In germline, CDR1 is SGHTA, CDR2 FQGNSA. The CDR3 runs to 14 residues. The junction had 3 bases not matched to a gene; V was cut back by 2 bases and J by 5 bases. CDR3: CASSLMQGDQPQHF. As DNA, the CDR3 is TGTGCCAGCAGCTTAATGCAGGGGGATCAGCCCCAGCATTTT.

This rearrangement joins TRBV7-2 to TRBJ2-5; 7 bases fit TRBD1. The CDR3 consists of 16 residues. The V segment lost 7 bases and the J segment 0 bases; nucleotides outside the gene matches: 11. CDR1 is SGHTA and CDR2 is FQGNSA in the germline V gene. The CDR3 region is CASTFYWTGYQETQYF. For the CDR3, the DNA is TGTGCCAGCACCTTTTATTGGACAGGATACCAAGAGACCCAGTACTTC.

The chain couples TRBV9 to TRBJ1-1, with TRBD1 matching 7 bases. From germline, CDR1 is SGDLS and CDR2 YYNGEE. The CDR3 loop spans 15 amino acids. The V segment lost 2 bases and the J segment 1 base; nucleotides outside the gene matches: 5. The CDR3 nucleotides are TGTGCCAGCAGCGTTAGGGGGCACGGGAACACTGAAGCTTTCTTT. Encoded protein: CASSVRGHGNTEAFF.

The chain recombines TRBV6-5 with TRBJ1-1; D may be TRBD1 (5 bases). The germline V and J ends were trimmed by 9 bases and 0 bases, with 11 bases remaining between them. This CDR3 comprises 13 residues. Germline values: CDR1 MNHEY, CDR2 SVGAGI. The CDR3 region is CASLGVLNTEAFF. The CDR3 coding sequence is TGTGCCAGTCTAGGGGTGTTGAACACTGAAGCTTTCTTT.

The chain carries TRBV11-2 and TRBJ2-7, with 7 bases lining up with TRBD2. V gave up 5 bases and J gave up 3 bases; unmatched junction bases: 10. The CDR3 covers 15 residues. Germline CDR1 reads SGHAT; CDR2 reads FQNNGV. The CDR3 reads CASSLTQLAIYEQYF. In nucleotides, the CDR3 is TGTGCCAGCAGCCTCACCCAACTAGCGATCTACGAGCAGTACTTC.

The chain carries TRBV7-9 and TRBJ2-1; TRBD2 matches 8 bases. After removal of 1 base from V and 7 bases from J, the junction contained 6 bases not matched to a gene. Germline lookup yields CDR1 SEHNR and CDR2 FQNEAQ (reference sequence). The CDR3 is 15 residues long. The CDR3 here is CASSLGTSNSNEQFF. The CDR3 region has the DNA TGTGCCAGCAGCTTAGGGACTAGCAATTCAAATGAGCAGTTCTTC. Full variable domain (remainder filled in from reference TRBV7-9 and TRBJ2-1): DTGVSQNPRHKITKRGQNVTFRCDPISEHNRLYWYRQTLGQGPEFLTYFQNEAQLEKSRLLSDRFSAERPKGSFSTLEIQRTEQGDSAMYLCASSLGTSNSNEQFFGPGTRLTVL.

This rearrangement joins TRBV27 to TRBJ1-1; 12 bases fit TRBD1. Unmatched junction bases numbered 7, after V lost 4 bases and J lost 7 bases. This CDR3 has 15 amino acids. Germline V gene data show CDR1 as MNHEY and CDR2 as SMNVEV (reference sequence). The CDR3 region is CASSSRGQGALEAFF. The CDR3 nucleotides are TGTGCCAGCAGTTCCCGGGGACAGGGGGCCCTTGAAGCTTTCTTT.

The chain has TRBV4-2 and TRBJ2-7; 8 nucleotides match TRBD2. Looked up from germline, CDR1 is LGHNA and CDR2 is YNFKEQ. There are 16 residues in the CDR3. V trimming: 2 bases; J trimming: 6 bases; junction bases outside the gene matches: 12. The DNA of the CDR3 is TGTGCCAGCAGCCAAACGTTCGGCGGGAGGAGCGGCGAGCAGTACTTC. This encodes CASSQTFGGRSGEQYF.

The chain joins TRBV19 to TRBJ2-1; TRBD1 matches at 7 bases. This CDR3 contains 14 residues. Germline assignment: CDR1 LNHDA and CDR2 SQIVND (reference sequence). With V trimmed by 6 bases and J by 6 bases, 8 bases remained unmatched. The CDR3 loop reads CASSSWDSFNEQFF. The CDR3 region has the DNA TGTGCCAGTAGCTCCTGGGACAGTTTCAATGAGCAGTTCTTC. The variable domain in full, with the rest retrieved from reference TRBV19 and TRBJ2-1, is DGGITQSPKYLFRKEGQNVTLSCEQNLNHDAMYWYRQDPGQGLRLIYYSQIVNDFQKGDIAEGYSVSREKKESFPLTVTSAQKNPTAFYLCASSSWDSFNEQFFGPGTRLTVL.

The V and J genes are TRBV11-2 and TRBJ1-2, with D tentatively TRBD1 (6 bases). The germline CDR1 and CDR2 sequences are SGHAT and FQNNGV. Trimming shortened V by 3 bases and J by 5 bases, and 13 bases separated the two germline ends. This CDR3 spans 14 amino acids. CDR3 loop: CASSLGGGAYGYTF. The CDR3 DNA sequence: TGTGCCAGCAGCTTGGGCGGGGGCGCGTATGGCTACACCTTC.

CDR3 protein: CASSVVPTSGYEQYF. CDR3 coding DNA: TGTGCCAGCAGCGTAGTCCCCACTAGCGGCTACGAGCAGTACTTC. The genes are TRBV9 and TRBJ2-7, with 8 bases identical to TRBD2. In germline, CDR1 is SGDLS, CDR2 YYNGEE. This CDR3 contains 15 residues. Unmatched junction bases numbered 5, after V lost 0 bases and J lost 3 bases.

This clone came up a few times. V is TRBV7-2 and J is TRBJ2-7, with TRBD2 identical over 9 bases. The germline CDR1 and CDR2 sequences are SGHTA and FQGNSA. V was clipped by 5 bases and J by 4 bases; unmatched bases: 12. This CDR3 is built from 16 residues. The CDR3, as DNA: TGTGCCAGCAGCCGAGCCGGGGTAGCGGGAGTTTACGAGCAGTACTTC. It yields the protein CASSRAGVAGVYEQYF.

V usage is TRBV28 and J usage is TRBJ2-3; a possible D gene is TRBD2 (7 bases). Between the trimmed V and J ends, which lost 8 bases and 1 base, there was a span of 13 bases. From germline, CDR1 is MDHEN and CDR2 SYDVKM. The CDR3 is 14 residues long. The CDR3 sequence: CASRPGGGTDTQYF. DNA for the CDR3: TGTGCCAGCCGACCGGGGGGCGGCACAGATACGCAGTATTTT.

V and J are TRBV9 and TRBJ2-3; a weak D match, TRBD2 (6 bases). The CDR3 covers 19 residues. Trimming removed 3 bases at V and 1 base at J, with 24 bases between. Germline lookup yields CDR1 SGDLS and CDR2 YYNGEE. The CDR3 region has the DNA TGTGCCAGCAGCGAAGCTAGCGCCGGTTTTGGGTTTGGCACAGATACGCAGTATTTT. It codes for CASSEASAGFGFGTDTQYF. The whole variable domain, filled in from reference TRBV9 and TRBJ2-3, reads DSGVTQTPKHLITATGQRVTLRCSPRSGDLSVYWYQQSLDQGLQFLIQYYNGEERAKGNILERFSAQQFPDLHSELNLSSLELGDSALYFCASSEASAGFGFGTDTQYFGPGTRLTVL.

The CDR3 region is CASSLSLAGRNEQFF. The CDR3 nucleotides are TGCGCCAGCAGCTTGAGTCTAGCGGGAAGAAATGAGCAGTTCTTC. V gene TRBV5-1 combines with J gene TRBJ2-1; TRBD2 aligns across 9 bases. V trimming: 1 base; J trimming: 7 bases; junction bases outside the gene matches: 6. Germline CDR1 reads SGHRS; CDR2 reads YFSETQ. This CDR3 contains 15 residues.

V usage is TRBV11-2 and J usage is TRBJ2-5, with D possibly being TRBD1 (6 bases). Germline V gene lookup returns CDR1 SGHAT and CDR2 FQNNGV. The V end was cut by 1 base, the J end by 5 bases, with 17 bases between. The CDR3 totals 16 residues. CDR3 sequence reads: CASSLVSGGRTETQYF. Written as DNA, the CDR3 is TGTGCCAGCAGCTTAGTTTCTGGGGGCAGAACGGAGACCCAGTACTTC. Looking up the rest from reference TRBV11-2 and TRBJ2-5 gives the full variable domain: EAGVAQSPRYKIIEKRQSVAFWCNPISGHATLYWYQQILGQGPKLLIQFQNNGVVDDSQLPKDRFSAERLKGVDSTLKIQPAKLEDSAVYLCASSLVSGGRTETQYFGPGTRLLVL.

The chain carries TRBV5-6 and TRBJ1-4, with TRBD1 matching 7 bases. The CDR3 is 13 amino acids. CDR1 is SGHDT and CDR2 is YYEEEE in the germline V gene. Trimming removed 0 bases from V and 15 bases from J; junction bases left unmatched: 8. The CDR3 region has the DNA TGTGCCAGCAGCTTGGACAGGGGCCCGACGGTGTTTTTT. The encoded protein is CASSLDRGPTVFF.

The V gene is TRBV28, the J gene TRBJ2-7, with 10 nucleotides matching TRBD1. Germline V CDR1 and CDR2: MDHEN, SYDVKM. The CDR3 consists of 16 residues. Trimming removed 6 bases from V and 3 bases from J; junction bases left unmatched: 11. The CDR3 DNA follows: TGTGCCAGCAGCCGCGGTCCCGGGACAGGGGTCTACGAGCAGTACTTC. It yields the protein CASSRGPGTGVYEQYF.

The gene calls are TRBV4-2 and TRBJ2-7; possible D gene TRBD2, 6 bases. The V end was cut by 3 bases, the J end by 2 bases, with 17 bases between. The length of the CDR3 is 16 residues. CDR1 LGHNA and CDR2 YNFKEQ come from the germline V gene. CDR3 protein: CASSQGIGRSTYEQYF. The DNA for the CDR3 is TGTGCCAGCAGCCAGGGGATCGGGAGAAGCACCTACGAGCAGTACTTC.

This rearrangement joins TRBV27 to TRBJ1-5; D unresolved. The CDR3 spans 14 residues. The V gene's germline CDR1 is MNHEY and CDR2 SMNVEV (reference sequence). Deletions cut 3 bases from V and 3 bases from J, with 9 bases between. CDR3 amino acids: CASSLDGDNQPQHF. The CDR3 nucleotides read TGTGCCAGCAGTTTGGACGGGGACAATCAGCCCCAGCATTTT.

The chain combines TRBV7-9 with TRBJ2-7, with D tentatively TRBD1 (5 bases). Germline V gene sequence: CDR1 SEHNR, CDR2 FQNEAQ (reference sequence). Trimming took off 4 bases at V and 0 bases at J, with 10 bases between the two ends. The CDR3 is made up of 14 amino acids. The CDR3 sequence: CASSSTESSYEQYF. As DNA, the CDR3 is TGTGCCAGCAGCTCGACAGAGAGCTCCTACGAGCAGTACTTC. Full variable domain (rest looked up from reference TRBV7-9 and TRBJ2-7): DTGVSQNPRHKITKRGQNVTFRCDPISEHNRLYWYRQTLGQGPEFLTYFQNEAQLEKSRLLSDRFSAERPKGSFSTLEIQRTEQGDSAMYLCASSSTESSYEQYFGPGTRLTVT.